Listed below are T cell receptor beta chains from one sample, sequenced in a study of T cell repertoires in ileal Crohn's disease. Only in-frame clones appear in the TCRdb table, and some are missing; sequencing was by immunoSEQ multiplex PCR. The table records roughly 31,000 clones, around 80% of them present only once. Sequenced material: ileal tissue. These receptors all stem from an adult with Crohn's disease. Both conserved end residues are part of each CDR3. D genes are given only for firm matches. Clone size is not always given. Where it is, it says once, few, many or a class for expanded clones.

TRBJ2-7	NA	TRBD1	TRBV15	TGTGCCACCAGCAGAGGCGGGACAGGGGACCACGAGCAGTACTTC	CATSRGGTGDHEQYF
TRBJ2-3	NA	TRBD2	TRBV9	TGTGCCAGCAGCCCCCGGCACCTAGCGGCGAGCACAGATACGCAGTATTTT	CASSPRHLAASTDTQYF
TRBJ2-7	few	TRBD1	TRBV18	TGTGCCAGCTCACGTGATGGGACAGGGGGTTACGAGCAGTACTTC	CASSRDGTGGYEQYF
TRBJ2-1	NA	NA	TRBV5-6	TGTGCCAGCAGTCCAACCGCGGGTTGGGATGAGCAGTTCTTC	CASSPTAGWDEQFF
TRBJ1-1	few	NA	TRBV30	TGTGCCTGGAGTGTACCCCCCGGGTATGGTGCTTTCTTT	CAWSVPPGYGAFF
TRBJ2-3	NA	TRBD2	TRBV30	TGTGCCTGGAGCTCGGGGCGGGGGGAAACAGATACGCAGTATTTT	CAWSSGRGETDTQYF
TRBJ2-7	NA	NA	TRBV6-1	TGTGCCAGCAGCCACAGGGAAGGCTACGAGCAGTACTTC	CASSHREGYEQYF
TRBJ1-2	NA	NA	TRBV2	TGTGCCAGCAGGGCCCAGGACAGCGGTTCGTATGGCTACACCTTC	CASRAQDSGSYGYTF
TRBJ2-3	NA	NA	TRBV5-1	TGCGCCAGCAGCTTGGGTAACGGGGCAGATACGCAGTATTTT	CASSLGNGADTQYF
TRBJ2-3	once	TRBD2	TRBV15	TGTGCCACCAGCAGGGCAGCACTAGCGGGTGGTGCAGATACGCAGTATTTT	CATSRAALAGGADTQYF
TRBJ2-5	NA	NA	TRBV18	TGTGCCAGCTCACCTAGTGGTGAGACCCAGTACTTC	CASSPSGETQYF
TRBJ2-7	NA	NA	TRBV30	TGTGCCTGGAGTTACAGCGGAAGACCTAACTACGAGCAGTACTTC	CAWSYSGRPNYEQYF
TRBJ1-6	NA	NA	TRBV15	TGTGCCACCAGCAGAGTTTCATTTCAGAATTCACCCCTCCACTTT	CATSRVSFQNSPLHF
TRBJ2-7	NA	NA	TRBV6-1	TGTGCCAGCAGTCCCGGACTCCCCTACGAGCAGTACTTC	CASSPGLPYEQYF
TRBJ1-2	few	TRBD1	TRBV4-1	TGCGCCAGCAGCCAAGAGAGGGACAGCTATGGCTACACCTTC	CASSQERDSYGYTF
TRBJ1-2	NA	TRBD1	TRBV7-9	TGTGCCAGCAGCGGGGGACAGGGGGCTAACTATGGCTACACCTTC	CASSGGQGANYGYTF
TRBJ2-1	NA	TRBD1	TRBV10-3	TGTGCCATCAGTGAGGGGGGGAAGGGACAGGTCGGTTTCTTC	CAISEGGKGQVGFF
TRBJ1-5	NA	TRBD1	TRBV4-2	TGTGCCAGCAGCCAAGTTGGACAGGGCAATCAGCCCCAGCATTTT	CASSQVGQGNQPQHF
TRBJ1-2	NA	NA	TRBV7-2	TGTGCCAGCAGCTTTCGCAGGGGCGATAACTATGGCTACACCTTC	CASSFRRGDNYGYTF
TRBJ2-7	NA	NA	TRBV25-1	TGTGCCAGCAGTGGTCGCGACAGCTACGAGCAGTACTTC	CASSGRDSYEQYF
TRBJ2-5	NA	NA	TRBV25-1	TGTGCCAGCAGGCCAGACGGGGAGACCCAGTACTTC	CASRPDGETQYF
TRBJ2-7	NA	TRBD2	TRBV5-4	TGTGCCAGCAGCTTGGAGGGGCTAGCGGGGCCGCCCCAGTACTTC	CASSLEGLAGPPQYF
TRBJ1-1	NA	TRBD1	TRBV19	TGTGCCAGTAGTCTCCCAGGGGGTTCCACTGAAGCTTTCTTT	CASSLPGGSTEAFF
TRBJ1-2	NA	TRBD1	TRBV19	TGTGCCAGTAGTAAAAACCAGGGGGCGCAGGGCTATGGCTACACCTTC	CASSKNQGAQGYGYTF
TRBJ1-5	NA	TRBD1	TRBV23-1	TGCGCCAGCAGTCAATCGGACAGGGAAGCCCATCAGCCCCAGCATTTT	CASSQSDREAHQPQHF
TRBJ1-1	NA	NA	TRBV9	TGTGCCAGCAGCGTAGCTACTGGTTCTGAAGCTTTCTTT	CASSVATGSEAFF
TRBJ2-2	NA	NA	TRBV7-9	TGTGCCAGCAGCTTAGACAGGCCCAACACCGGGGAGCTGTTTTTT	CASSLDRPNTGELFF
TRBJ2-1	NA	NA	TRBV30	TGTGCCTGGAGTCCTACTTTTTCCTATGAGCAGTTCTTC	CAWSPTFSYEQFF
TRBJ1-1	NA	TRBD1	TRBV29-1	TGCAGCGCCGATAGGACAGGGGGCGCGGGGGGCACTGAAGCTTTCTTT	CSADRTGGAGGTEAFF
TRBJ2-2	NA	TRBD2	TRBV7-2	TGTGCCAGCAGCTTATTGGGGGGAGGGACCGGGGAGCTGTTTTTT	CASSLLGGGTGELFF
TRBJ2-5	NA	NA	TRBV10-2	TGCGCCAGCAGTGGTGTCCGCGGGGTGCCCCCAAGGGCCCAGTACTTC	CASSGVRGVPPRAQYF
TRBJ2-4	NA	TRBD2	TRBV6-5	TGTGCCAGCAGTTCCGGGAGGTCTAACATTCAGTACTTC	CASSSGRSNIQYF
TRBJ1-1	NA	NA	TRBV6-4	TGTGCCAGCAGTGACTCGTTGCGGCGGGCTTTCTTT	CASSDSLRRAFF
TRBJ2-7	once	TRBD2	TRBV2	TGTGCCAGCATCGAAAGCGGGAGGGCCCTCTACGAGCAGTACTTC	CASIESGRALYEQYF
TRBJ1-3	few	TRBD1	TRBV19	TGTGCCAGTAGCATGACAGGGGCTGGAAACACCATATATTTT	CASSMTGAGNTIYF
TRBJ1-3	NA	NA	TRBV21-1	TGTGCCAGCAGCGCACCTAACAGGGATCCTGGAAACACCATATATTTT	CASSAPNRDPGNTIYF
TRBJ1-6	NA	TRBD1	TRBV5-6	TGTGCCAGCAGCCCCGGACAGGGGGCAAGGTCACCCCTCCACTTT	CASSPGQGARSPLHF
TRBJ1-5	NA	TRBD1	TRBV4-2	TGTGCCAGCAGCCATCCGGGACAGGGGGCGCGTGGCAATCAGCCCCAGCATTTT	CASSHPGQGARGNQPQHF
TRBJ1-2	NA	NA	TRBV30	TGTGCCTGGAGTCGTGGGCAGGGATATGGCTACACCTTC	CAWSRGQGYGYTF
TRBJ1-2	NA	NA	TRBV7-6	TGTGCCAGCAGCGGCCCCGAGGCCCCCAGGGGACCCTATGGCTACACCTTC	CASSGPEAPRGPYGYTF
TRBJ2-7	few	NA	TRBV20-1	TGCAGTGCTAGTATACTCGTCGAGCAGTACTTC	CSASILVEQYF
TRBJ1-6	NA	NA	TRBV6-6	TGTGCCAGCAGTCCCGGGACACCCGATAATTCACCCCTCCACTTT	CASSPGTPDNSPLHF